This entry lists 20 T cell receptor beta chains sequenced from one sample in a study of CXCR3-negative and CXCR3-positive naive CD8 T cells. Study outcomes and limitations: CXCR3-negative naive cells had less hydrophobic TRB CDR3s than did CXCR3-positive naive cells.

No antigen has been identified for these receptors. The authors prepared UMI-labeled TRB cDNA libraries by 5' RACE. With the 5' RACE reads reprocessed, TCRdb shows one record per CDR3 protein and no DNA. This sample's table has approximately 140,000 distinct CDR3 sequences. Sequenced material: naive CXCR3+ CD8+ T cells from blood. The subset denotes: CD45RO-CCR7+CD27+CD95- naive CD8+ T cells expressing CXCR3 (TNR3+). These receptors were obtained from a human donor in good health. Some clones in this sample may be carry-over from other donors' samples.

The CDR3 loop reads CASSVRGGPVNEQFF. The chain has TRBV13 and TRBJ2-1; no DNA is available, so the TRBD1 call from TCRdb remains unchecked. Germline assignment: CDR1 PRHDT and CDR2 FYEKMQ (reference sequence). The CDR3 runs 15 residues.

The chain uses TRBV7-2 and TRBJ2-7; TCRdb lists TRBD2, though no DNA is available to test this call. This CDR3 comprises 15 residues. Germline CDR1 SGHTA, CDR2 FQGNSA. The CDR3 is CASSPWGPSDYEQYF.

The gene calls are TRBV5-4 and TRBJ1-2. The length of the CDR3 is 15 residues. The V gene's germline CDR1 is SGHNT and CDR2 YYREEE (reference sequence). The chain's CDR3 is CASSLTGVGDYGYTF.

The chain couples TRBV30 to TRBJ2-5; absent DNA, TCRdb's TRBD2 call cannot be checked. This CDR3 spans 15 amino acids. Germline V CDR1 and CDR2: GTSNPN, SVGIG (reference sequence). The CDR3 protein is CAWDRLAGSQETQYF.

J is TRBJ2-5 and V is TRBV29-1; TCRdb's D call of TRBD1 is untestable without DNA. The CDR3 is 11 amino acids. Germline loops: CDR1 SQVTM, CDR2 ANQGSEA. CDR3 sequence: CSVPGSETQYF.

CDR3 loop: CASSLAGGFGEQFF. V is TRBV5-1 and J is TRBJ2-1; TCRdb gives TRBD1 as the D gene, but with no DNA this cannot be confirmed. CDR3 size: 14 residues. Looked up from germline, CDR1 is SGHRS and CDR2 is YFSETQ.

The chain recombines TRBV6-6 with TRBJ2-1; without DNA, the TCRdb call of TRBD2 cannot be checked. Germline V CDR1 and CDR2: MNHNY, SVGAGI (reference sequence). The CDR3 is made up of 16 amino acids. CDR3 sequence reads: CASSYSLAENYNEQFF.

The rearrangement joins TRBV4-3 to TRBJ2-7; TCRdb returns TRBD2, unconfirmable since there is no DNA. This CDR3 region has 17 residues. Germline V gene lookup returns CDR1 LGHNA and CDR2 YSLEER. The CDR3 loop reads CASSQEILAGGLYEQYF.

The chain carries TRBV7-9 and TRBJ2-5. CDR3 length: 13 residues. The germline gives CDR1 SEHNR, CDR2 FQNEAQ (reference sequence). The CDR3 sequence: CASSLVVKETQYF.

The CDR3 loop is CASSPHGARLYNEQFF. This rearrangement joins TRBV25-1 to TRBJ2-1; TCRdb gives TRBD2 as the D gene, but with no DNA this cannot be confirmed. The V gene's germline CDR1 is MGHDK and CDR2 SYGVNS. The CDR3 has 16 amino acids.

The V call is TRBV20-1, the J call TRBJ2-3; with no DNA, the TCRdb D assignment of TRBD2 cannot be verified. The CDR3 extends over 15 amino acids. The V gene's germline CDR1 is DFQATT and CDR2 SNEGSKA (reference sequence). CDR3 amino acids: CSARDLVGEADTQYF.

The chain carries TRBV7-3 and TRBJ2-3; TCRdb names TRBD2, which stays unverified in the absence of DNA. Germline V CDR1 and CDR2: SGHTA, FQGTGA. CDR3 length: 18 residues. CDR3 loop: CASSLGRPGPSRTDTQYF.

The chain combines TRBV29-1 with TRBJ2-5; the TRBD1 assignment by TCRdb is unverifiable without DNA. In germline, CDR1 is SQVTM, CDR2 ANQGSEA. The CDR3 contains 12 residues. CDR3 amino acids: CIERQEPETQYF.

The CDR3 protein is CASSYLDSPYEQYF. The chain combines TRBV6-5 with TRBJ2-7. The CDR3 totals 14 residues. Per germline, CDR1 MNHEY and CDR2 SVGAGI.

V and J are TRBV3-1 and TRBJ2-1. Germline CDR1 is LGHDT and CDR2 is YNNKEL (reference sequence). The CDR3 length is 13 residues. CDR3 region: CASSQSLQNEQFF.

The chain uses TRBV21-1 and TRBJ2-5; TCRdb's assignment of TRBD1 cannot be checked, as there is no DNA. TRBV21-1 represents a pseudogene. The CDR3 consists of 13 residues. CDR3 region: CARSDRNKETQYF.

This chain connects TRBV28 to TRBJ2-5. The CDR3 is made up of 16 amino acids. Germline CDR1 MDHEN, CDR2 SYDVKM. CDR3 loop: CASSFPKMAGQETQYF.

CDR3 protein: CSVPTGGGTEAFF. This chain joins TRBV29-1 and TRBJ1-1; TCRdb outputs TRBD1, but without DNA this stays unchecked. The CDR3 loop spans 13 amino acids. Germline V gene lookup returns CDR1 SQVTM and CDR2 ANQGSEA.

This sequence joins TRBV19 and TRBJ2-7; TCRdb picks TRBD1, but there is no DNA to check that call. The CDR3 length is 14 residues. CDR1 and CDR2 (germline): LNHDA, SQIVND (reference sequence). CDR3 in amino acids: CASSIRDVTYEQYF.

The chain has TRBV9 and TRBJ2-7. The germline gives CDR1 SGDLS, CDR2 YYNGEE. CDR3 length: 13 residues. The CDR3 here is CASSLSARYEQYF.